The rows below give T cell receptor beta chains drawn from one sample of a study of T-cell memory formation after mild COVID-19. TCRdb reprocessed the 5' RACE reads via MiXCR and lists one record per CDR3 protein. The sample comprises approximately 190,000 distinct CDR3 sequences, 15% to 20% of which are singletons, and 2.4% rests with the top ten. Input material: PBMCs or a T cell subset sorted from them (not recorded which). The receptors originated from an adult woman who had mild COVID-19 (a few samples of this study predate the infection). Cell type and time point are not known. CDR3s include the opening cysteine and the closing phenylalanine or tryptophan. A D gene is named only where the DNA matches it firmly. Part of the rows lack a size; the others show once, few, many or a class for expanded clones.

>TRBJ2-7|TRBD2|TRBV20-1|.
TGCAGTGCTCCCCCCCCCAGCGGGGCCCAATCCGCACTCTACGAGCAGTACTTC
CSAPPPSGAQSALYEQYF
>TRBJ2-3|.|TRBV5-1|.
TGCGCCAGCAGCCCGCCTGGGACCGACAGCACAGATACGCAGTATTTT
CASSPPGTDSTDTQYF
>TRBJ2-1|.|TRBV12-3/TRBV12-4|few
TGTGCCAGCAGTTACCGGGACTTTAACAATGAGCAGTTCTTC
CASSYRDFNNEQFF
>TRBJ1-1|.|TRBV6-5|.
TGTGCCAGCAGCCACTACAAAGGCACTGAAGCTTTCTTT
CASSHYKGTEAFF
>TRBJ1-5|.|TRBV18|.
TGTGCCAGCTCCCGCCACCAATTCGATGGGCCCTCCCATAGCAATCAGCCCCAGCATTTT
CASSRHQFDGPSHSNQPQHF
>TRBJ2-5|.|TRBV5-1|.
TGCGCCAGCAGCTTGCTACGCGGGGGCGGGGAGACCCAGTACTTC
CASSLLRGGGETQYF
>TRBJ1-6|.|TRBV12-3/TRBV12-4|few
TGTGCCAGCAGTTTTGTAGAGGATTCACCCCTCCACTTT
CASSFVEDSPLHF
>TRBJ2-7|.|TRBV6-6|.
TGTGCCAGCAGTCCGACCTTGGACAGTTCCTACGAGCAGTACTTC
CASSPTLDSSYEQYF
>TRBJ2-2|TRBD1|TRBV29-1|.
TGCAGCGTCGGGGGACAGGGCCTGAACACCGGGGAGCTGTTTTTT
CSVGGQGLNTGELFF
>TRBJ2-1|.|TRBV5-6|few
TGTGCCAGCAGCTTGGGGGTAGATGAGCAGTTCTTC
CASSLGVDEQFF